The present TCR beta chain was sequenced within a study of cytomegalovirus exposure and HLA in healthy donors. 60 Vbeta and 13 Jbeta primers were used in PCR. Only in-frame clones appear in the TCRdb table, and some are missing; sequencing was by immunoSEQ multiplex PCR. The sample contains around 110,000 clones, less than 85% of which appear only once. Whole-study results and caveats: Common viral pathogens were later found to be apparently linked to several of the most significant clusters.

Details on this clone: What it recognizes is unknown.

The V segment lost 3 bases and the J segment 3 bases; nucleotides outside the gene matches: 10. The CDR3 runs 18 residues. The germline CDR1 and CDR2 sequences are SGHNT and YYREEE (reference sequence). The rearrangement uses TRBV5-4 and TRBJ2-5, with TRBD2 matching over 14 bases. This TCR derives from a man aged 18-30 years in good health and CMV-seronegative. Sequenced sample: PBMCs. The DNA for the CDR3 is TGTGCCAGCAGCTCCAGACCCCCGGGACTAGCGGGGGAAGAGACCCAGTACTTC. It specifies CASSSRPPGLAGEETQYF.